This T cell receptor (beta chain) was retrieved from a study of blood T cells in healthy people across ages. About the study: For every two T cells, template switching captured about one barcoded beta molecule.

Ten milliliters was the volume of peripheral blood drawn from each donor. Combining a sample-barcoded 5' primer with a J-beta primer mix, a second PCR ran for roughly 6 to 12 cycles. TCRdb itself ran the 5' RACE reads through MiXCR, one entry per CDR3 protein. There are over 1.5 million distinct CDR3 sequences in the sample; around 48% occur only once, and over 2% lies in the top ten. Germline values: CDR1 DFQATT, CDR2 SNEGSKA (reference sequence). CDR3 length: 16 residues. V was clipped by 3 bases and J by 5 bases, with 20 bases between them. This TCR derives from a woman between 40 and 50 years old in good health. The sample consisted of blood. The rearrangement links TRBV20-1 to TRBJ2-1; D possibly corresponds to TRBD1 (6 bases). CDR3 nucleotides: TGCAGTGCTAGGCAAGGGGGAATCTCGGGGAACAATGAGCAGTTCTTC. It codes for CSARQGGISGNNEQFF.